Listed below are T cell receptor beta chains from one sample, sequenced in a study of CD8 T cells in ankylosing spondylitis. TCRdb used MiXCR to reprocess the 5' RACE reads, holding one entry per CDR3 protein. The sample lists 90,000 to 120,000 distinct CDR3 sequences; approximately 25% were seen once. Sequenced: synovial fluid, either unsorted or a sorted T cell fraction (not recorded which). The source is a male donor with ankylosing spondylitis. Each CDR3 is given with its conserved first and last residue. Each record gives: clone size, D gene, J gene, V gene, CDR3 DNA, CDR3 protein. A D gene is named only where the DNA matches it firmly. The size of a clone is reported for some rows only, either as once, few or many, or as a class for expanded clones.

abundance: few; d_gene: .; j_gene: TRBJ2-1; v_gene: TRBV20-1; CDR3nt: TGCAGTGCCCCGGGGGAAATCAGCTCCTACAATGAGCAGTTCTTC; CDR3aa: CSAPGEISSYNEQFF
abundance: .; d_gene: .; j_gene: TRBJ2-5; v_gene: TRBV20-1; CDR3nt: TGCAGTGCTAGAGATTGGCGGCCCCAAGAGACCCAGTACTTC; CDR3aa: CSARDWRPQETQYF
abundance: .; d_gene: .; j_gene: TRBJ2-4; v_gene: TRBV3-1; CDR3nt: TGTGCCAGCAGCCCGTATCGGGGCATTCAGTACTTC; CDR3aa: CASSPYRGIQYF
abundance: many; d_gene: TRBD2; j_gene: TRBJ2-2; v_gene: TRBV20-1; CDR3nt: TGCAGTGCCAGTGGTCCTAGCGGGAGGATCGGGGAGCTGTTTTTT; CDR3aa: CSASGPSGRIGELFF
abundance: once; d_gene: TRBD2; j_gene: TRBJ2-1; v_gene: TRBV3-1; CDR3nt: TGTGCCAGCAGCCAGGGGTCCGGGACTAGCGGGATGAGTGAGCAGTTCTTC; CDR3aa: CASSQGSGTSGMSEQFF
abundance: .; d_gene: TRBD1; j_gene: TRBJ2-5; v_gene: TRBV9; CDR3nt: TGTGCCAGCAGCCCTCCGACAGGGGGCCTCCAAGAGACCCAGTACTTC; CDR3aa: CASSPPTGGLQETQYF
abundance: .; d_gene: TRBD1; j_gene: TRBJ2-6; v_gene: TRBV5-1; CDR3nt: TGCGCCAGCAGCTGGGGGACAGGGACAGGGGCCAACGTCCTGACTTTC; CDR3aa: CASSWGTGTGANVLTF
abundance: once; d_gene: .; j_gene: TRBJ2-1; v_gene: TRBV5-1; CDR3nt: TGCGCCAGCAGCTCCTCATTTGAGCAGTTCTTC; CDR3aa: CASSSSFEQFF
abundance: .; d_gene: .; j_gene: TRBJ2-7; v_gene: TRBV15; CDR3nt: TGTGCCACCAGCGACGGGAACTCCTACGAGCAGTACTTC; CDR3aa: CATSDGNSYEQYF
abundance: many; d_gene: .; j_gene: TRBJ2-1; v_gene: TRBV29-1; CDR3nt: TGCAGCGCCGATGGGACTGGCAACAATGAGCAGTTCTTC; CDR3aa: CSADGTGNNEQFF
abundance: many; d_gene: .; j_gene: TRBJ1-2; v_gene: TRBV30; CDR3nt: TGTGCCTGGAGGGATCAGGGAAGTAACTATGGCTACACCTTC; CDR3aa: CAWRDQGSNYGYTF
abundance: few; d_gene: .; j_gene: TRBJ2-7; v_gene: TRBV7-8; CDR3nt: TGTGCCAGCAGCCCTTCCATGGGGGGCTACGAGCAGTACTTC; CDR3aa: CASSPSMGGYEQYF
abundance: .; d_gene: TRBD1; j_gene: TRBJ1-2; v_gene: TRBV18; CDR3nt: TGTGCCAGCTCACGGCAGGGGGCGATCGGCTACACCTTC; CDR3aa: CASSRQGAIGYTF
abundance: .; d_gene: .; j_gene: TRBJ2-7; v_gene: TRBV27; CDR3nt: TGTGCCAGCACGAACAGGGTCTCGAGCGAGCAGTACTTC; CDR3aa: CASTNRVSSEQYF
abundance: once; d_gene: .; j_gene: TRBJ2-2; v_gene: TRBV6-6; CDR3nt: TGTGCCAGCAGCTCGATTCCTTACGGGGAGCTGTTTTTT; CDR3aa: CASSSIPYGELFF
abundance: .; d_gene: TRBD2; j_gene: TRBJ2-3; v_gene: TRBV20-1; CDR3nt: TGCAGTGCTAATCCTAGCGGGAGAAGTTTTACAGATACGCAGTATTTT; CDR3aa: CSANPSGRSFTDTQYF
abundance: .; d_gene: TRBD1; j_gene: TRBJ2-3; v_gene: TRBV3-1; CDR3nt: TGTGCCAGCAGGGACAGGGGGCTTGGGGATACGCAGTATTTT; CDR3aa: CASRDRGLGDTQYF
abundance: .; d_gene: TRBD1; j_gene: TRBJ2-2; v_gene: TRBV7-9; CDR3nt: TGTGCCAGCAGTCCTCCGGGACAGGGTAGTACCGGGGAGCTGTTTTTT; CDR3aa: CASSPPGQGSTGELFF
abundance: .; d_gene: .; j_gene: TRBJ1-2; v_gene: TRBV6-1; CDR3nt: TGTGCCAGCAAAGGGGAGCTCCTGAGGTATGGCTACACCTTC; CDR3aa: CASKGELLRYGYTF
abundance: .; d_gene: .; j_gene: TRBJ1-5; v_gene: TRBV19; CDR3nt: TGTGCCAGTTCCAGGGCGGTCGATCAGCCCCAGCATTTT; CDR3aa: CASSRAVDQPQHF
abundance: .; d_gene: TRBD1; j_gene: TRBJ1-5; v_gene: TRBV7-2; CDR3nt: TGTGCCAGCAGCTTCGACAGGGTCGGGCAGCCCCAGCATTTT; CDR3aa: CASSFDRVGQPQHF
abundance: .; d_gene: .; j_gene: TRBJ1-1; v_gene: TRBV10-3; CDR3nt: TGTGCCATCAGCCGGGACGGGGACACTGAAGCTTTCTTT; CDR3aa: CAISRDGDTEAFF
abundance: .; d_gene: TRBD2; j_gene: TRBJ2-1; v_gene: TRBV27; CDR3nt: TGTGCCAGCAGTTTGGCGGGAGGGCCTTTGAATGAGCAGTTCTTC; CDR3aa: CASSLAGGPLNEQFF
abundance: .; d_gene: .; j_gene: TRBJ1-1; v_gene: TRBV10-1; CDR3nt: TGCGCCAGCAGTGCAAGCTGGAACACTGAAGCTTTCTTT; CDR3aa: CASSASWNTEAFF
abundance: once; d_gene: TRBD1; j_gene: TRBJ2-7; v_gene: TRBV5-1; CDR3nt: TGCGCCAGCAGCTTGGGGACAGGGTCAGACGAGCAGTACTTC; CDR3aa: CASSLGTGSDEQYF
abundance: many; d_gene: TRBD2; j_gene: TRBJ2-7; v_gene: TRBV20-1; CDR3nt: TGCAGTGTGAGCGGGAGGCTTTCCTACGAGCAGTACTTC; CDR3aa: CSVSGRLSYEQYF
abundance: .; d_gene: .; j_gene: TRBJ2-1; v_gene: TRBV28; CDR3nt: TGTGCCAGCAGTTTCGTATACAATGAGCAGTTCTTC; CDR3aa: CASSFVYNEQFF
abundance: few; d_gene: .; j_gene: TRBJ1-3; v_gene: TRBV2; CDR3nt: TGTGCCAGCACCCTCCGGAGAAACACCATATATTTT; CDR3aa: CASTLRRNTIYF
abundance: few; d_gene: TRBD1; j_gene: TRBJ2-1; v_gene: TRBV27; CDR3nt: TGTGCCAGCAGGCAGGGGGCCCCCCTCAATGAGCAGTTCTTC; CDR3aa: CASRQGAPLNEQFF
abundance: .; d_gene: .; j_gene: TRBJ2-1; v_gene: TRBV29-1; CDR3nt: TGCAGCGTTGTTGACTTAGACAATGAGCAGTTCTTC; CDR3aa: CSVVDLDNEQFF
abundance: once; d_gene: .; j_gene: TRBJ2-6; v_gene: TRBV27; CDR3nt: TGTGCCAGCAAAAGCTCTGGGGCCAACGTCCTGACTTTC; CDR3aa: CASKSSGANVLTF
abundance: many; d_gene: .; j_gene: TRBJ1-6; v_gene: TRBV27; CDR3nt: TGTGCCAGCAGTCGCTACTCAATTAATTCACCCCTCCACTTT; CDR3aa: CASSRYSINSPLHF
abundance: many; d_gene: .; j_gene: TRBJ2-5; v_gene: TRBV7-8; CDR3nt: TGTGCCAGCAGCGCCACCTTAGTTCAAGAGACCCAGTACTTC; CDR3aa: CASSATLVQETQYF
abundance: .; d_gene: .; j_gene: TRBJ1-1; v_gene: TRBV18; CDR3nt: TGTGCCAGCTCACCAGGGGTGGGCACTGAAGCTTTCTTT; CDR3aa: CASSPGVGTEAFF
abundance: few; d_gene: TRBD2; j_gene: TRBJ2-7; v_gene: TRBV20-1; CDR3nt: TGCAGTGCCGTGACTAGCGGGAGTTACGACGAGCAGTACTTC; CDR3aa: CSAVTSGSYDEQYF
abundance: .; d_gene: TRBD1; j_gene: TRBJ2-4; v_gene: TRBV4-1; CDR3nt: TGCGCCAGCAGCCGGACAGGGGAGAACATTCAGTACTTC; CDR3aa: CASSRTGENIQYF
abundance: .; d_gene: .; j_gene: TRBJ1-1; v_gene: TRBV20-1; CDR3nt: TGCAGTGCTAGCCCTGGCAGGGTCCTGAACACTGAAGCTTTCTTT; CDR3aa: CSASPGRVLNTEAFF
abundance: .; d_gene: TRBD2; j_gene: TRBJ2-5; v_gene: TRBV20-1; CDR3nt: TGCAGTGCTAGAATGGCTAGCGGACAAGAGACCCAGTACTTC; CDR3aa: CSARMASGQETQYF
abundance: few; d_gene: .; j_gene: TRBJ2-3; v_gene: TRBV6-6; CDR3nt: TGTGCCAGCAGTTACTCGACGGGGGATACGCAGTATTTT; CDR3aa: CASSYSTGDTQYF
abundance: .; d_gene: .; j_gene: TRBJ2-1; v_gene: TRBV11-2; CDR3nt: TGTGCCAGCAGCTTAGATTCGGCCTGGACAGGGCGGGGGACTACCGACAATGAGCAGTTCTTC; CDR3aa: CASSLDSAWTGRGTTDNEQFF
abundance: few; d_gene: TRBD2; j_gene: TRBJ2-5; v_gene: TRBV20-1; CDR3nt: TGCAGTGCTAGCTCCGCCGGACTAGCGGGAGAAGAGACCCAGTACTTC; CDR3aa: CSASSAGLAGEETQYF
abundance: few; d_gene: .; j_gene: TRBJ2-7; v_gene: TRBV5-1; CDR3nt: TGCGCCAGCAGCTCGGGACACTACGAGCAGTACTTC; CDR3aa: CASSSGHYEQYF
abundance: .; d_gene: .; j_gene: TRBJ1-5; v_gene: TRBV4-2; CDR3nt: TGTGCCAGCAGCCAAGATATAGGGCCCTCCAATCAGCCCCAGCATTTT; CDR3aa: CASSQDIGPSNQPQHF
abundance: .; d_gene: TRBD1; j_gene: TRBJ1-1; v_gene: TRBV14; CDR3nt: TGTGCCAGCAGCCAAGGGACAGGGAGGAACACTGAAGCTTTCTTT; CDR3aa: CASSQGTGRNTEAFF
abundance: .; d_gene: .; j_gene: TRBJ2-1; v_gene: TRBV20-1; CDR3nt: TGCAGTGCTAGGTCATTATACTCCTACAATGAGCAGTTCTTC; CDR3aa: CSARSLYSYNEQFF
abundance: few; d_gene: .; j_gene: TRBJ2-7; v_gene: TRBV7-2; CDR3nt: TGTGCCAGCAGGACCTTGGGCAGCTCCTACGAGCAGTACTTC; CDR3aa: CASRTLGSSYEQYF
abundance: .; d_gene: TRBD2; j_gene: TRBJ2-2; v_gene: TRBV20-1; CDR3nt: TGCAGTGCTAGATTTGCCCAGCGGGAGTCCGTAGGGGAGCTGTTTTTT; CDR3aa: CSARFAQRESVGELFF
abundance: .; d_gene: .; j_gene: TRBJ2-7; v_gene: TRBV11-3; CDR3nt: TGTGCCAGCAGCCAGCGTCGGGGCCACGAGCAGTACTTC; CDR3aa: CASSQRRGHEQYF
abundance: few; d_gene: .; j_gene: TRBJ2-7; v_gene: TRBV5-1; CDR3nt: TGCGCCAGCAGGGGGAGGAGCTCCTACGAGCAGTACTTC; CDR3aa: CASRGRSSYEQYF
abundance: .; d_gene: TRBD1; j_gene: TRBJ2-3; v_gene: TRBV7-2; CDR3nt: TGTGCCAGCAGCTCGACAGGGGACACAGATACGCAGTATTTT; CDR3aa: CASSSTGDTDTQYF
abundance: .; d_gene: TRBD1; j_gene: TRBJ2-5; v_gene: TRBV12-3/TRBV12-4; CDR3nt: TGTGCCAGCAGTTCGGGACGGACAGGGGAGTTCGCAGAGACCCAGTACTTC; CDR3aa: CASSSGRTGEFAETQYF
abundance: .; d_gene: TRBD1; j_gene: TRBJ2-7; v_gene: TRBV20-1; CDR3nt: TGCAGTTCACCCGGGACAGGGACCTACGAGCAGTACTTC; CDR3aa: CSSPGTGTYEQYF
abundance: .; d_gene: TRBD1; j_gene: TRBJ1-5; v_gene: TRBV3-1; CDR3nt: TGTGCCAGCAGCCCGGACAGGGGTGAGCCCCAGCATTTT; CDR3aa: CASSPDRGEPQHF
abundance: .; d_gene: .; j_gene: TRBJ2-1; v_gene: TRBV12-3/TRBV12-4; CDR3nt: TGTGCCAGCCTTGCGGGGATGGAGCAGTTCTTC; CDR3aa: CASLAGMEQFF
abundance: many; d_gene: TRBD2; j_gene: TRBJ2-5; v_gene: TRBV20-1; CDR3nt: TGCAGTCCCCTCAGCGGGAGCAGCAAGACCCAGTACTTC; CDR3aa: CSPLSGSSKTQYF
abundance: medium-sized; d_gene: TRBD2; j_gene: TRBJ2-1; v_gene: TRBV7-2; CDR3nt: TGTGCCAGCAGCTCGGGACTAGCGGGATACAATGAGCAGTTCTTC; CDR3aa: CASSSGLAGYNEQFF
abundance: few; d_gene: .; j_gene: TRBJ2-7; v_gene: TRBV28; CDR3nt: TGTGCCAGCAACTTAGGGGGGGACAATACCTACGAGCAGTACTTC; CDR3aa: CASNLGGDNTYEQYF
abundance: .; d_gene: TRBD1; j_gene: TRBJ1-2; v_gene: TRBV27; CDR3nt: TGTGCCAGCAGTTTAAAGGGGGCAGGTTATGGCTACACCTTC; CDR3aa: CASSLKGAGYGYTF
abundance: .; d_gene: TRBD1; j_gene: TRBJ1-1; v_gene: TRBV15; CDR3nt: TGTGCCACCAGCAGAGATGGGGACAGGGAAGGTGTTGCTTTCTTT; CDR3aa: CATSRDGDREGVAFF